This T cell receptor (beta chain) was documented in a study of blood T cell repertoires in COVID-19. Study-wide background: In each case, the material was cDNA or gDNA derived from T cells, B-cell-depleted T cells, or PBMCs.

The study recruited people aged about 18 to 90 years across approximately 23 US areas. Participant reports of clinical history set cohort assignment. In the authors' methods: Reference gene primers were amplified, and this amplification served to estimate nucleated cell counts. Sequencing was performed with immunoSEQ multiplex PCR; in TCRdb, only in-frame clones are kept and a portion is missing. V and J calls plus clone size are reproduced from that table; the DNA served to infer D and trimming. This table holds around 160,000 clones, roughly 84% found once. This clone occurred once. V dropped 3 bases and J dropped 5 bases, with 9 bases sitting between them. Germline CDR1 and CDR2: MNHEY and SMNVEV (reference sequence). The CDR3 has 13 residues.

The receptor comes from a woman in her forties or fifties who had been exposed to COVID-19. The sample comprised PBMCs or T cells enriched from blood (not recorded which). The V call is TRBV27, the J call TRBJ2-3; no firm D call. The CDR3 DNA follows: TGTGCCAGCAGTTTCCGGTCCGGAGATACGCAGTATTTT. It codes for CASSFRSGDTQYF.